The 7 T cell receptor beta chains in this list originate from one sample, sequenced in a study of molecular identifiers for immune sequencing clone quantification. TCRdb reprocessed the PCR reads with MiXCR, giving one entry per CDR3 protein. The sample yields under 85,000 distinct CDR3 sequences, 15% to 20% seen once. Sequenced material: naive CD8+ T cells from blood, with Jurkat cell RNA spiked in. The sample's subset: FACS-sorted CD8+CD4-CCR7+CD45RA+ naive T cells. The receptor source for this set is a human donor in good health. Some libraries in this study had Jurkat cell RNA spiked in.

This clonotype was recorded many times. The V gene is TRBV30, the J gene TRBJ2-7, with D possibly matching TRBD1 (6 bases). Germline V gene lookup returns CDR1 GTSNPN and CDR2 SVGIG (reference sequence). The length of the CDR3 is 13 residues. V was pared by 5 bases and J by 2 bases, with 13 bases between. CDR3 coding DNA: TGTGCCTGGGGTCGGGACATGACCTACGAGCAGTACTTC. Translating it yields CAWGRDMTYEQYF.

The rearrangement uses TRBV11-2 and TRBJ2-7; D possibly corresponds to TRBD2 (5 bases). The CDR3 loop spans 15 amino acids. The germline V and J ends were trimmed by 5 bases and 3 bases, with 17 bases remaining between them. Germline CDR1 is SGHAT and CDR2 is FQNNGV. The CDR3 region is CASSAPSILGYEQYF. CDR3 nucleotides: TGTGCCAGCAGCGCACCTAGCATCCTTGGCTACGAGCAGTACTTC.

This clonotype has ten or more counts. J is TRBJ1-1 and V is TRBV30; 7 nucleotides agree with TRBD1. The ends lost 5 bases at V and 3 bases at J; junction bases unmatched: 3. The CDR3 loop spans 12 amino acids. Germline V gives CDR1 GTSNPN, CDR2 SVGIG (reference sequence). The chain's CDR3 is CAWGTGDTEAFF. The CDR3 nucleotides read TGTGCCTGGGGTACAGGGGACACTGAAGCTTTCTTT. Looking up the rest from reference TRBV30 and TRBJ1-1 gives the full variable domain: SQTIHQWPATLVQPVGSPLSLECTVEGTSNPNLYWYRQAAGRGLQLLFYSVGIGQISSEVPQNLSASRPQDRQFILSSKKLLLSDSGFYLCAWGTGDTEAFFGQGTRLTVV.

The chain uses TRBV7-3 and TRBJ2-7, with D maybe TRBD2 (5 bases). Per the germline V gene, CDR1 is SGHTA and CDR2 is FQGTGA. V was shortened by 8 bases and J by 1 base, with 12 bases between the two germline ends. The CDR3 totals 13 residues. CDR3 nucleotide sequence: TGTGCCAGCGTTTCACTAGGTTCCTACGAGCAGTACTTC. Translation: CASVSLGSYEQYF. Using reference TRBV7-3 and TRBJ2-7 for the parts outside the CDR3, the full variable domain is GAGVSQTPSNKVTEKGKYVELRCDPISGHTALYWYRQSLGQGPEFLIYFQGTGAADDSGLPNDRFFAVRPEGSVSTLKIQRTERGDSAVYLCASVSLGSYEQYFGPGTRLTVT.

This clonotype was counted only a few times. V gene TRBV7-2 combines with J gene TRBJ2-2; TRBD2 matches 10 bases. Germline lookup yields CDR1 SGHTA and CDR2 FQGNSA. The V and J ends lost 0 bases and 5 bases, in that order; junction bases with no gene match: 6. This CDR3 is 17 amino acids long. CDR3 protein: CASSLAGETSGTGELFF. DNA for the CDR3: TGTGCCAGCAGCTTAGCAGGCGAGACTAGCGGGACCGGGGAGCTGTTTTTT.

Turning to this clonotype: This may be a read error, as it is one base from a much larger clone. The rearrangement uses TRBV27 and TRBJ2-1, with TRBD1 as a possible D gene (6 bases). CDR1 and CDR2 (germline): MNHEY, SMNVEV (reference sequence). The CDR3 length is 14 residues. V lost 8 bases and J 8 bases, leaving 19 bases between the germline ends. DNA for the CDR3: TGTGCCAGCGGTTCCAAGGACAGCCCCGATGAGCAGTTCTTC. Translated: CASGSKDSPDEQFF.

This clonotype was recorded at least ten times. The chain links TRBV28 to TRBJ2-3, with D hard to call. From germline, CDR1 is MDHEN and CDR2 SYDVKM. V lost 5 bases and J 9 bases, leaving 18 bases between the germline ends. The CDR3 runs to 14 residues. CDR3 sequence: CASSPTRIFGTQYF. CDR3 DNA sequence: TGTGCCAGCAGTCCTACCCGAATCTTCGGGACGCAGTATTTT.